Here is one TCR beta chain with its context. No antigen is known for it. This sample was taken from a study of shared clonotypes between healthy human individuals. The V end lost 6 bases, the J end lost 0 bases, and 15 bases lay between the germline ends. Germline V gene sequence: CDR1 MDHEN, CDR2 SYDVKM. There are 15 residues in the CDR3. At deep level, the assay was performed. This table comes from immunoSEQ multiplex PCR, and its TCRdb copy is limited to in-frame clones, with some not included. The sample consists of about 590,000 clones, around 95% of them appearing once. CD45RO-negative CD8 cells positively selected for CCR7 made up the naive population, which excluded terminally differentiated effector memory CD45RA+ cells. Regarding the study as a whole: With few donors, the genetic and exposure-history diversity represented was limited.

The source is a woman aged 25 to 39 in good health. Sequencing was done on a sample of naive CD8+ T cells sorted from blood. This sequence joins TRBV28 and TRBJ2-7; a possible D gene is TRBD2 (5 bases). The CDR3 protein is CASRTYRESSYEQYF. The CDR3 nucleotides read TGTGCCAGCAGGACCTATAGGGAGAGCTCCTACGAGCAGTACTTC.